The rows below give T cell receptor beta chains drawn from one sample of a study of T cell repertoires in cytomegalovirus infection. TCRdb recomputed calls from the reads with MiXCR, one row per CDR3 protein. The data show hundreds of thousands of distinct CDR3 sequences, with around 30% seen just once and around 15% held by the top ten. Their antigen targets remain unknown. The sequencing here drew on cultured CD8+ T cells from PBMCs, taken from culture after CMV antigen stimulation. These receptors were taken from a human donor in good health (CMV status not recorded). Some clones in this sample may be carry-over from other donors' samples. Both conserved end residues are part of each CDR3. The D gene is left open where the match is weak. Clone size is given for some rows only: seen once, a few or many times, or a class if the clone is expanded.

v_call	d_call	clone_size	j_call	cdr3_nt	cdr3_aa
TRBV11-3	TRBD2	few	TRBJ2-1	TGTGCCAGCAGCTCCCGACTAGCGGGCAACAATGAGCAGTTCTTC	CASSSRLAGNNEQFF
TRBV7-8	TRBD1	many	TRBJ1-1	TGTGCCAGCAGTTCCCCCCGGGGACAGACTAACACTGAAGCTTTCTTT	CASSSPRGQTNTEAFF
TRBV7-9	-	many	TRBJ1-1	TGTGCCAGCAGCTTAGTCGGGGGGACGAACACTGAAGCTTTCTTT	CASSLVGGTNTEAFF
TRBV2	-	few	TRBJ2-3	TGTGCCAGCAGTGACGGAAGGGTTCTTGTCACAGATACGCAGTATTTT	CASSDGRVLVTDTQYF
TRBV27	-	few	TRBJ2-7	TGTGCCAGCAGTCTCGTTGGCTCGACAGGAGCGACCTACGAGCAGTACTTC	CASSLVGSTGATYEQYF
TRBV6-1	TRBD1	-	TRBJ2-5	TGTGCCAGCCCCAAGGCGGACAGGGGACAAGAGACCCAGTACTTC	CASPKADRGQETQYF
TRBV7-4	-	-	TRBJ2-1	TGTGCCAGCAGCTTGAGGACAGTACGACAAGATGAGCAGTTCTTC	CASSLRTVRQDEQFF
TRBV4-1	-	-	TRBJ1-2	TGTGCCAGCAGCCAAGATCAACGGCAATCCAACTATGGCTACACCTTC	CASSQDQRQSNYGYTF
TRBV7-2	TRBD1	many	TRBJ2-6	TGTGCCAGCAGCTTCAAACAGGGGGCCGGGGCCAACGTCCTGACTTTC	CASSFKQGAGANVLTF
TRBV28	-	-	TRBJ1-1	TGTGCCAGCAGTTCGGGGGTCTTTACGACAATCACTGAAGCTTTCTTT	CASSSGVFTTITEAFF
TRBV7-9	TRBD1	-	TRBJ1-1	TGTGCCAGCAGCTTCTTGGACAGGGTCACTGAAGCTTTCTTT	CASSFLDRVTEAFF
TRBV5-4	-	-	TRBJ1-4	TGTGCCATATCGACGGAGGGAGTGGAGAATGAAAAACTGTTTTTT	CAISTEGVENEKLFF
TRBV7-6	TRBD2	many	TRBJ2-1	TGTGCCAGCAGCGAGCGGGGGGGCGGGAATGAGCAGTTCTTC	CASSERGGGNEQFF
TRBV7-9	-	-	TRBJ2-5	TGTGCCAACAGCTCGCCCCTCCAAGAGACCCAGTACTTC	CANSSPLQETQYF
TRBV24-1	TRBD2	few	TRBJ2-2	TGTGCCACCAGTGATTTAAAACTAGCGGGGGTGAACACCGGGGAGCTGTTTTTT	CATSDLKLAGVNTGELFF
TRBV9	TRBD1	-	TRBJ2-3	TGTGTCAGCAGCGAGGGTCAGGGGGCAGATACGCAGTATTTT	CVSSEGQGADTQYF
TRBV12-5	-	few	TRBJ2-2	TGTGCTAGTGGTTTTTCCACTCCCGATATTCTTATGAACACCGGGGAGCTGTTTTTT	CASGFSTPDILMNTGELFF
TRBV6-2/TRBV6-3	-	-	TRBJ2-3	TGTGCCAGCAGTTACTCCCCCGTCGATACGCAGTATTTT	CASSYSPVDTQYF
TRBV28	TRBD1	few	TRBJ1-2	TGTGCCAGCAGTTGGAACCGGGACAGGGGATTTACATATGGCTACACCTTC	CASSWNRDRGFTYGYTF
TRBV19	-	-	TRBJ1-1	TGTGCCAGTAGTCCCCTGGGGCAGCCGAACACTGAAGCTTTCTTT	CASSPLGQPNTEAFF
TRBV6-6	-	-	TRBJ2-1	TGTGCCAGCAAGGATCCGGGATCCTACAATGAGCAGTTCTTC	CASKDPGSYNEQFF
TRBV4-3	-	-	TRBJ2-3	TGCGCCAGCAGCCAAGAGCCGCGACGTGGCACAGATACGCAGTATTTT	CASSQEPRRGTDTQYF
TRBV4-2	TRBD1	-	TRBJ1-1	TGTGCCACCTCCCAGGGGGACACTGAAGCTTTCTTT	CATSQGDTEAFF
TRBV27	TRBD1	-	TRBJ1-1	TGTGCCAGCAGTACGATCCCAGGGGGCACTGAAGCTTTCTTT	CASSTIPGGTEAFF
TRBV6-6	-	-	TRBJ1-2	TGTGCCAGCAGTTACTCGTGCGCAGGGTATGGCTACACCTTC	CASSYSCAGYGYTF
TRBV6-5	TRBD1	-	TRBJ1-5	TGTGCCAGCAGTCCCTACAGGGGGCGGGGTCAGCCCCAGCATTTT	CASSPYRGRGQPQHF
TRBV6-4	TRBD1	-	TRBJ2-5	TGTGCCAGCAGTGCTGGACAGGCGGTACAAGAGACCCAGTACTTC	CASSAGQAVQETQYF
TRBV12-3/TRBV12-4	-	-	TRBJ1-3	TGTGCCAGCAGTTTTTTAAGGGGCCGCTCTGGAAACACCATATATTTT	CASSFLRGRSGNTIYF
TRBV20-1	-	-	TRBJ2-1	TGCAGTGCTAGGGCCCACTTATCGGGGTACAATGAGCAGTTCTTC	CSARAHLSGYNEQFF
TRBV7-7	-	-	TRBJ2-1	TGTGCTAGCAGCTTAGCCGGCCCTAGCTCCTACAATGAGCAGTTCTTC	CASSLAGPSSYNEQFF
TRBV12-5	TRBD1	-	TRBJ1-1	TGTGCTAGTGGTTTGCAGTGGACCGGACAGGGGATTTTCACTGAAGCTTTCTTT	CASGLQWTGQGIFTEAFF
TRBV7-6	-	many	TRBJ2-7	TGTGCCAGCAGCTCGGACGGGGATAATTCCTACGAGCAGTACTTC	CASSSDGDNSYEQYF
TRBV27	-	-	TRBJ1-1	TGTGCCAGCAGTTTATTCGCTAGGGATGAAGCTTTCTTT	CASSLFARDEAFF
TRBV5-4	-	few	TRBJ1-1	TGTGCCAGCAGCTGGCAGGGGAGAGGGACTGAAGCTTTCTTT	CASSWQGRGTEAFF
TRBV7-9	TRBD1	-	TRBJ1-2	TGTGCCAGCAGCTCAGCGGGACAGGGGACAGGAGGCTACACCTTC	CASSSAGQGTGGYTF
TRBV7-9	-	few	TRBJ2-7	TGTGCCAGCAGCGTCCTGGCCACCGAGCAGTACTTC	CASSVLATEQYF
TRBV19	-	-	TRBJ1-1	TGTGCCAGTGTGGACGGATTCACTGAAGCTTTCTTT	CASVDGFTEAFF